Presented here are 19 T cell receptor beta chains from one specimen sequenced in a study of CD8 T cells in ankylosing spondylitis. Their antigens remain unidentified. Study-level results: Roughly eight highly homologous variants made up a TCR beta motif that seemed to typify ankylosing spondylitis blood.

TCRdb analysed the 5' RACE reads with MiXCR anew, one entry per CDR3 protein. There are fewer than 550,000 distinct CDR3 sequences in the sample; over 4% occur only once, and roughly 3.2% lies in the top ten. The sequencing sample was made of blood, either unsorted or a sorted T cell fraction (not recorded which). All receptors come from a male donor with ankylosing spondylitis.

This clonotype was counted ten times or more. This chain connects TRBV6-1 to TRBJ2-1; TRBD1 might be the D (6 bases). The length of the CDR3 is 14 residues. Germline CDR1 is MNHNS and CDR2 is SASEGT. V was trimmed by 2 bases and J by 1 base, leaving 6 bases between them. The CDR3 region has the DNA TGTGCCAGCAGTGAAACAGGGTCCTACAATGAGCAGTTCTTC. Translation: CASSETGSYNEQFF.

This clonotype has a count of ten or more. This chain uses TRBV12-3 or TRBV12-4 with TRBJ1-1; possible D gene TRBD1, 6 bases. CDR3 length equals 13 residues. V was trimmed by 5 bases and J by 5 bases, leaving 12 bases between them. The CDR3 region has the DNA TGTGCCAGCAGTGAAATTCAGGGGACTGAAGCTTTCTTT. It translates to CASSEIQGTEAFF.

This clonotype was recorded many times. The V gene is TRBV29-1, the J gene TRBJ2-3; D perhaps matches TRBD2 (5 bases). CDR3 length equals 15 residues. The V gene lost 4 bases and the J gene lost 1 base, with 15 bases spanning the gap. CDR1 and CDR2 (germline): SQVTM, ANQGSEA. In DNA, the CDR3 is TGCAGCGTTGGGCGGGCCACCCCGGGCACAGATACGCAGTATTTT. It codes for CSVGRATPGTDTQYF.

This clonotype was detected ten times or more. This chain joins TRBV29-1 and TRBJ1-4, with D possibly being TRBD1 (5 bases). V shed 0 bases and J shed 5 bases, with 13 bases lying between them. Germline CDR1 is SQVTM and CDR2 is ANQGSEA. The CDR3 is 15 residues long. The CDR3 protein is CSVEEGVSANEKLFF. CDR3 in DNA: TGCAGCGTTGAAGAGGGGGTCTCTGCAAATGAAAAACTGTTTTTT.

This clonotype occurred many times. The chain is built from TRBV4-3 and TRBJ2-2; 8 nucleotides line up with TRBD2. CDR1 and CDR2 (germline): LGHNA, YSLEER. This CDR3 is 17 amino acids long. With V trimmed by 2 bases and J by 9 bases, 14 bases remained unmatched. The CDR3 reads CASSQIVPGGPDRELFF. CDR3 bases: TGCGCCAGCAGCCAAATCGTCCCGGGAGGGCCAGACCGGGAGCTGTTTTTT.

This clonotype was recorded many times. This chain links TRBV7-9 with TRBJ2-7; D is undetermined. Trimming took 5 bases from V and 1 from J, leaving 6 bases between them. This CDR3 has 12 amino acids. Germline CDR1 reads SEHNR; CDR2 reads FQNEAQ (reference sequence). The CDR3 loop reads CASSVRSYEQYF. The CDR3, as DNA: TGTGCCAGCAGCGTACGTTCCTACGAGCAGTACTTC.

This clonotype was recorded many times. The chain has TRBV9 and TRBJ2-2; the D gene could be TRBD1 or TRBD2 (5 bases each). The germline V gene has CDR1 SGDLS and CDR2 YYNGEE. Trimming cost V 7 bases and J 6 bases, with 7 bases left between them. This CDR3 contains 11 residues. The CDR3 sequence: CASGGSGELFF. The CDR3 DNA reads as TGTGCCAGCGGGGGTTCCGGGGAGCTGTTTTTT.

The sample holds many counts of this clonotype. This chain uses TRBV10-3 with TRBJ2-1; TRBD2 agrees at 10 bases. This CDR3 spans 16 amino acids. In germline, CDR1 is ENHRY, CDR2 SYGVKD. J gave up 7 bases and V 4 bases, and 10 bases lay outside the gene matches. Here the CDR3 reads CAISGGRTSGTNEQFF. CDR3 bases: TGTGCCATCAGTGGCGGGAGGACTAGCGGAACTAATGAGCAGTTCTTC.

This clonotype was seen at least ten times. The rearrangement uses TRBV7-2 and TRBJ2-1, with D possibly matching TRBD2 (5 bases). V shed 2 bases and J shed 10 bases, with 12 bases lying between them. In germline, CDR1 is SGHTA, CDR2 FQGNSA. The CDR3 loop spans 13 amino acids. The CDR3 DNA sequence: TGTGCCAGCAGCTTACTCAACGGGGAAGAGCAGTTCTTC. Translating it yields CASSLLNGEEQFF.

At least ten counts were recorded for this clonotype. This sequence joins TRBV4-3 and TRBJ2-1; TRBD2 aligns across 7 bases. This CDR3 has 20 residues. With V trimmed by 0 bases and J by 3 bases, 17 bases remained unmatched. In germline, CDR1 is LGHNA, CDR2 YSLEER. The CDR3 bases are TGCGCCAGCAGCCAAGATACCTTCTTCAGGCGGGAGCTAGACTACAATGAGCAGTTCTTC. Translated: CASSQDTFFRRELDYNEQFF.

This clonotype was observed at least ten times. The chain recombines TRBV11-2 with TRBJ1-1; TRBD1 agrees at 11 bases. This CDR3 is built from 15 residues. Germline loops: CDR1 SGHAT, CDR2 FQNNGV. The junction had 9 bases not matched to a gene; V was cut back by 7 bases and J by 5 bases. CDR3 coding DNA: TGTGCCAGCACACGAAAGGGACAGGGGGTAACTGAAGCTTTCTTT. Translation: CASTRKGQGVTEAFF.

The CDR3 nucleotides are TGCAGTGCTAGACGCGCGGGGAGCTCCTACAATGAGCAGTTCTTC. This translates into CSARRAGSSYNEQFF. V and J are TRBV20-1 and TRBJ2-1; TRBD2 is a possible D gene (6 bases). V lost 2 bases and J 0 bases, leaving 11 bases between the germline ends. CDR1 is DFQATT, CDR2 SNEGSKA, per germline (reference sequence). CDR3 size: 15 residues.

There are many counts of this clonotype. This chain joins TRBV29-1 and TRBJ2-3, with a possible D match to TRBD1 (5 bases). Germline assignment: CDR1 SQVTM and CDR2 ANQGSEA. The CDR3 covers 13 residues. Trimming left V 3 bases short and J 2 bases short, with 9 bases between. CDR3: CSVDRQSTDTQYF. CDR3 coding DNA: TGCAGCGTTGATCGACAGTCCACAGATACGCAGTATTTT.

The rearrangement links TRBV5-6 to TRBJ2-6; TRBD1 matches 8 bases. CDR1 is SGHDT and CDR2 is YYEEEE in the germline V gene. With 4 bases clipped from V and 2 bases from J, the junction kept 11 bases outside the gene matches. This CDR3 region has 18 residues. This chain's CDR3 is CASSTRVDRVAGANVLTF. CDR3 coding DNA: TGTGCCAGCAGCACTCGTGTGGACAGGGTCGCTGGGGCCAACGTCCTGACTTTC.

Ten or more counts support this clonotype. V gene TRBV6-5 combines with J gene TRBJ2-3, with D tentatively TRBD1 (6 bases). Germline V gives CDR1 MNHEY, CDR2 SVGAGI. The CDR3 spans 12 residues. V shed 3 bases and J shed 6 bases, with 7 bases lying between them. The DNA of the CDR3 is TGTGCCAGCAGTTATCAGGGGGATACGCAGTATTTT. Its protein is CASSYQGDTQYF.

This clonotype appeared many times. The J gene is TRBJ1-1, the V gene TRBV25-1, with TRBD1 as a possible D gene (5 bases). This CDR3 comprises 13 residues. Trimming removed 6 bases at V and 5 bases at J, with 13 bases between. Germline CDR1 MGHDK, CDR2 SYGVNS. CDR3 region: CASRKGKGTEAFF. CDR3 DNA sequence: TGTGCCAGCAGAAAAGGGAAGGGGACTGAAGCTTTCTTT.

This clonotype was observed a few times. The chain joins TRBV11-2 to TRBJ2-5; 9 bases fit TRBD2. Germline V gene lookup returns CDR1 SGHAT and CDR2 FQNNGV. J lost 5 bases, V lost 2 bases, and 12 bases had no gene match. The length of the CDR3 is 17 residues. Written as DNA, the CDR3 is TGTGCCAGCAGCTTACGGATGTCTAGCGGGACGGTTGAGACCCAGTACTTC. It specifies CASSLRMSSGTVETQYF.

This clonotype was recorded at least ten times. One end of the junction does not line up with germline, which may come from a read error. V usage is TRBV10-1 and J usage is TRBJ1-1; D perhaps matches TRBD1 (5 bases). Germline V gives CDR1 WNHNN, CDR2 SYGVQD (reference sequence). CDR3 size: 15 residues. The CDR3 sequence: CASSESRFWGAEAFF. CDR3 bases: TGCGCCAGCAGCGAGTCCCGGTTTTGGGGCGCTGAAGCTTTCTTT.

This clonotype appeared many times. The V and J genes are TRBV5-1 and TRBJ1-2, with TRBD1 as a possible D gene (5 bases). The CDR3 is 16 residues long. V dropped 3 bases and J dropped 4 bases, with 19 bases sitting between them. Per germline, CDR1 SGHRS and CDR2 YFSETQ. The CDR3 is CASSSIWSPGPYGYTF. CDR3 in DNA: TGCGCCAGCAGCTCGATATGGTCGCCAGGGCCCTATGGCTACACCTTC.